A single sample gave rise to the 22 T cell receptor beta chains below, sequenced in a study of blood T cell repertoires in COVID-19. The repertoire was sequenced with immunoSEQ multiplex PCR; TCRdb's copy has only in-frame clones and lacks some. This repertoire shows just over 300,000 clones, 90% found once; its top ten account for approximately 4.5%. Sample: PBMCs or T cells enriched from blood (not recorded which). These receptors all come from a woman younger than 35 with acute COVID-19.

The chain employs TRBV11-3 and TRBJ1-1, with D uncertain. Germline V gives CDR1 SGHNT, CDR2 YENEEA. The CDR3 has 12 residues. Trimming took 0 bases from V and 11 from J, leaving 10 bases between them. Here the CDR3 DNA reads TGTGCCAGCAGCTTAGATAATCGTGAGGCTTTCTTT. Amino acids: CASSLDNREAFF.

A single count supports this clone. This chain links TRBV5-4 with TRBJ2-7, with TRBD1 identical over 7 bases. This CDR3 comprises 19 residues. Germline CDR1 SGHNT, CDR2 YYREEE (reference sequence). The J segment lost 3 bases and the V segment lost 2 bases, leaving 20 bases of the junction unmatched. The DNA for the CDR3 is TGTGCCAGCAGCTTATTCCCCCTTCGGGACAGTCTGTGGGGCTACGAGCAGTACTTC. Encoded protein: CASSLFPLRDSLWGYEQYF.

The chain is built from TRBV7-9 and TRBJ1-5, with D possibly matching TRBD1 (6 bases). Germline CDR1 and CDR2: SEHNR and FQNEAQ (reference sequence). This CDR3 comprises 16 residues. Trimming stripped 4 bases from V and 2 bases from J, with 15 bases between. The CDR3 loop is CASSSITGNRNQPQHF. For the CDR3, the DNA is TGTGCCAGCAGCTCAATTACAGGGAATCGCAATCAGCCCCAGCATTTT. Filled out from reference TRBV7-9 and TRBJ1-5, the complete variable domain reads DTGVSQNPRHKITKRGQNVTFRCDPISEHNRLYWYRQTLGQGPEFLTYFQNEAQLEKSRLLSDRFSAERPKGSFSTLEIQRTEQGDSAMYLCASSSITGNRNQPQHFGDGTRLSIL.

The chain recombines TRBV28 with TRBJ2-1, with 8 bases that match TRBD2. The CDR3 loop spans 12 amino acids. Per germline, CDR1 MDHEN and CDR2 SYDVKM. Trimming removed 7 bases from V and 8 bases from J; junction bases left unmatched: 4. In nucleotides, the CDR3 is TGTGCCAGCACTGGCGGGAGGCATGAGCAGTTCTTC. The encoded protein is CASTGGRHEQFF.

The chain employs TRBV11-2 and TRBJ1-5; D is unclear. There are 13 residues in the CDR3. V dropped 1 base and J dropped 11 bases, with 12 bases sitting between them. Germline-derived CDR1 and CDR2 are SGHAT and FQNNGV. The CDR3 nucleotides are TGTGCCAGCAGCTTAGGAGAGGGTGTGTCCCAGCATTTT. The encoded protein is CASSLGEGVSQHF.

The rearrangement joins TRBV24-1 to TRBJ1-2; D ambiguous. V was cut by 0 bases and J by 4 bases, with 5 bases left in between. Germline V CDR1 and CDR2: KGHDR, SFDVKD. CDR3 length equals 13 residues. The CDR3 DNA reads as TGTGCCACCAGTGATTTGAGCGGCTATGGCTACACCTTC. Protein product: CATSDLSGYGYTF.

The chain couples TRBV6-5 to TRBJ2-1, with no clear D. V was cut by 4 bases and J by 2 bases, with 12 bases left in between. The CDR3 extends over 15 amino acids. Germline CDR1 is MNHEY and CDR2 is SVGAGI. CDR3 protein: CASSLAFATYNEQFF. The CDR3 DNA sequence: TGTGCCAGCAGTTTGGCCTTCGCAACCTACAATGAGCAGTTCTTC.

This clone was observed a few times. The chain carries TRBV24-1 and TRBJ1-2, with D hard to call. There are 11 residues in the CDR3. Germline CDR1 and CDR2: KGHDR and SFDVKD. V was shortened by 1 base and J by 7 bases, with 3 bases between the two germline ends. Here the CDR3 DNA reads TGTGCCACCAGTGATTTTAGTGGCTACACCTTC. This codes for CATSDFSGYTF.

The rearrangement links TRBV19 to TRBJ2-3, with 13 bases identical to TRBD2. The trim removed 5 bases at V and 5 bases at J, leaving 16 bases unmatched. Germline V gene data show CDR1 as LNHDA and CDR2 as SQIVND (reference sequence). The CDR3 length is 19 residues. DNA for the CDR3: TGTGCCAGTAGTTTATCAACTGACGGACTAGCGGGAGCTAGAGATACGCAGTATTTT. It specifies CASSLSTDGLAGARDTQYF.

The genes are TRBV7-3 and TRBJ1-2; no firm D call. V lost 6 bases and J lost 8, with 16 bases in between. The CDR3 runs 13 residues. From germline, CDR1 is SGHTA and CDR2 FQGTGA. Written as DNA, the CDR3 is TGTGCCAGCAGTCAATCTGGCGGGAAGGGCTACACCTTC. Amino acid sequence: CASSQSGGKGYTF.

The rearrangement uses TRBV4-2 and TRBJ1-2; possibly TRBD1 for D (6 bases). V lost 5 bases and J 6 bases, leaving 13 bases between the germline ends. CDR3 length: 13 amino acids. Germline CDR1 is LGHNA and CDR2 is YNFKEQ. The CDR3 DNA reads TGTGCCAGCAGCTTACAGGGCGTCGATGGCTACACCTTC. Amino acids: CASSLQGVDGYTF.

The chain's CDR3 is CASSLASQGGTEAFF. The CDR3 DNA is TGCGCCAGCAGCTTGGCATCTCAGGGGGGCACTGAAGCTTTCTTT. This sequence joins TRBV5-1 and TRBJ1-1, with TRBD1 matching 7 bases. This CDR3 has 15 amino acids. Unmatched junction bases numbered 6, after V lost 0 bases and J lost 4 bases. Germline CDR1 is SGHRS and CDR2 is YFSETQ.

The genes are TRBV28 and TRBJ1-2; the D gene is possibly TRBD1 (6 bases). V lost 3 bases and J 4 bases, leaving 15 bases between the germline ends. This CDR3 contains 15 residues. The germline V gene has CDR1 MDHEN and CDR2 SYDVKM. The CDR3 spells CASSLFQGQAYGYTF. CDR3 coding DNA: TGTGCCAGCAGTTTGTTCCAGGGGCAGGCCTATGGCTACACCTTC.

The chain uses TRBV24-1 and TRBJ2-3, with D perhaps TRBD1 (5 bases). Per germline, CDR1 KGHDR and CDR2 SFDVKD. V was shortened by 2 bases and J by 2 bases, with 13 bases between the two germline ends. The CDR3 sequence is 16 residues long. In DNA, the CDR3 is TGTGCCACCAGTGATTCCGCGACAGAATCCACAGATACGCAGTATTTT. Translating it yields CATSDSATESTDTQYF.

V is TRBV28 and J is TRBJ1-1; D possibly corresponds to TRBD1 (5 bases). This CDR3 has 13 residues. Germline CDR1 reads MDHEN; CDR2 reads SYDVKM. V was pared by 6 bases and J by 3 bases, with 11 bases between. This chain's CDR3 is CASRWGGDTEAFF. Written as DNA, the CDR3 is TGTGCCAGCAGATGGGGAGGGGACACTGAAGCTTTCTTT.

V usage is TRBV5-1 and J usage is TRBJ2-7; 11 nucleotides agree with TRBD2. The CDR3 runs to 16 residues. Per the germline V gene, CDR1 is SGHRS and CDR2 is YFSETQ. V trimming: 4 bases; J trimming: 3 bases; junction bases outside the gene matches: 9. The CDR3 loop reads CASSQTLAGGLYEQYF. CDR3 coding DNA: TGCGCCAGCAGCCAGACGCTAGCGGGAGGTCTCTACGAGCAGTACTTC. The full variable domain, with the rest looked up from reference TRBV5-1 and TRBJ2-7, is KAGVTQTPRYLIKTRGQQVTLSCSPISGHRSVSWYQQTPGQGLQFLFEYFSETQRNKGNFPGRFSGRQFSNSRSEMNVSTLELGDSALYLCASSQTLAGGLYEQYFGPGTRLTVT.

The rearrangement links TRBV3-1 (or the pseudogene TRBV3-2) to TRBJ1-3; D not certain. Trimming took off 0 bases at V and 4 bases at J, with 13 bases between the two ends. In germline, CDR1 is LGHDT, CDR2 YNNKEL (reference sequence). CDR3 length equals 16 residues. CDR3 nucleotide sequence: TGTGCCAGCAGCCAAGATACGTCCCTCCGGGGAAACACCATATATTTT. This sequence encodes CASSQDTSLRGNTIYF.

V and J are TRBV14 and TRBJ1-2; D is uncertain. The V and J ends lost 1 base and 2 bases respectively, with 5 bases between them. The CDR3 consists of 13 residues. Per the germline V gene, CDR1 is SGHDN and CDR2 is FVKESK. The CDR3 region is CASSQGPNYGYTF. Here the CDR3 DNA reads TGTGCCAGCAGCCAAGGGCCGAACTATGGCTACACCTTC.

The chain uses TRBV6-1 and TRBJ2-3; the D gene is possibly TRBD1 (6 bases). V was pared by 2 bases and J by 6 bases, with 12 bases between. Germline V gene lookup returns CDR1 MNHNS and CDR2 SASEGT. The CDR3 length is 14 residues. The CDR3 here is CASSERTVPDTQYF. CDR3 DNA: TGTGCCAGCAGTGAACGGACAGTCCCCGATACGCAGTATTTT.

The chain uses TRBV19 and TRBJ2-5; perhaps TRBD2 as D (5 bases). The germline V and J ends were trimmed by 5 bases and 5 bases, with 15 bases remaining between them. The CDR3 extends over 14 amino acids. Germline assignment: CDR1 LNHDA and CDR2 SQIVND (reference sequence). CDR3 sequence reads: CASSPGGESETQYF. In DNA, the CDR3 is TGTGCCAGTAGTCCCGGAGGTGAGAGTGAGACCCAGTACTTC.

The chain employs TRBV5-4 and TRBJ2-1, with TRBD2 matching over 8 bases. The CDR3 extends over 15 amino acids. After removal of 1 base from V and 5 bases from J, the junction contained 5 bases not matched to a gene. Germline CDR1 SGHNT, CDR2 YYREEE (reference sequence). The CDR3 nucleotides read TGTGCCAGCAGCTTGTTACTAGCGGTAGACAATGAGCAGTTCTTC. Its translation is CASSLLLAVDNEQFF.

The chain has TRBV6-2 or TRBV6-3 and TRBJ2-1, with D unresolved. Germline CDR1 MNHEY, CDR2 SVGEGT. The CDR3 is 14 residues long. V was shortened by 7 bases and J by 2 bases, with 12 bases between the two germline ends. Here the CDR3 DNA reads TGTGCCAGCAACCCTAGGAGCACCTACAATGAGCAGTTCTTC. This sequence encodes CASNPRSTYNEQFF.